This T cell receptor beta chain was recorded in a study of cytomegalovirus exposure and HLA in healthy donors. Germline CDR1 LNHDA, CDR2 SQIVND (reference sequence). This CDR3 has 15 residues. J was trimmed by 1 base and V by 4 bases; bases with no gene match: 2. PCR involved 60 Vbeta and 13 Jbeta primers. The data were produced by immunoSEQ multiplex PCR, yet TCRdb's version contains in-frame clones alone and is incomplete. The table lists 200,000 to 250,000 clones. Study outcomes and limitations: The study assumed roughly uniform donor sequencing depth for presence/absence analyses.

Remarks on this clone: Its antigen is unidentified.

Sample: PBMCs. This chain connects TRBV19 to TRBJ2-5; 11 bases match TRBD2. The sequence came from a woman younger than 45 in good health and CMV-seropositive. This chain's CDR3 is CASSTGLAVQETQYF. Here the CDR3 DNA reads TGTGCCAGTAGTACGGGACTAGCGGTCCAAGAGACCCAGTACTTC.